Below, 21 T cell receptor beta chains from the same sample are listed, as sequenced in a study of blood T cell repertoires in COVID-19 (dated by TCRdb to 2020 to 2021). To prepare the library, the immunoSEQ multiplex PCR assay was applied. TCRdb limited this immuneACCESS table to in-frame rearrangements with V and J called. A share of clones is missing; checked studies link under half to unresolved V genes, and the rest is unexplained. The sample records fewer than 350,000 clones, around 86% of which are singletons. In total, the top ten clones hold roughly 8.5% of the sample. Sample: peripheral blood. Receptors originate from a middle-aged man with active or convalescent COVID-19.

The CDR3 loop is CASSQYTDTQYF. The DNA for the CDR3 is TGTGCCAGCAGCCAATACACAGATACGCAGTATTTT. This rearrangement joins TRBV14 to TRBJ2-3; D unclear. Trimming stripped 2 bases from V and 2 bases from J, with 2 bases between. Germline V gene lookup returns CDR1 SGHDN and CDR2 FVKESK. This CDR3 is built from 12 residues.

The gene calls are TRBV19 and TRBJ1-2, with 9 bases that match TRBD1. This CDR3 comprises 14 residues. Germline loops: CDR1 LNHDA, CDR2 SQIVND (reference sequence). V trimming: 7 bases; J trimming: 6 bases; junction bases outside the gene matches: 9. The CDR3 region is CASTYGTGLDGYTF. In nucleotides, the CDR3 is TGTGCCAGTACCTATGGGACAGGGCTGGATGGCTACACCTTC.

J is TRBJ2-5 and V is TRBV5-4; 10 bases line up with TRBD1. V trimming: 2 bases; J trimming: 5 bases; junction bases outside the gene matches: 6. This CDR3 region has 15 residues. Per the germline V gene, CDR1 is SGHNT and CDR2 is YYREEE (reference sequence). CDR3 region: CASSFRDRGWETQYF. CDR3 coding DNA: TGTGCCAGCAGCTTCCGGGACAGGGGATGGGAGACCCAGTACTTC.

This chain connects TRBV5-4 to TRBJ2-2; TRBD1 matches at 11 bases. The junction had 7 bases not matched to a gene; V was cut back by 4 bases and J by 5 bases. Germline lookup yields CDR1 SGHNT and CDR2 YYREEE (reference sequence). There are 16 residues in the CDR3. CDR3 bases: TGTGCCAGCAGCCGCCGGACAGGGGGCGATACCGGGGAGCTGTTTTTT. Translating it yields CASSRRTGGDTGELFF.

J is TRBJ1-4 and V is TRBV2, with D unresolved. The CDR3 sequence is 12 residues long. V dropped 6 bases and J dropped 2 bases, with 4 bases sitting between them. Germline loops: CDR1 SNHLY, CDR2 FYNNEI. CDR3: CASRRTNEKLFF. CDR3 DNA sequence: TGTGCCAGCAGGAGGACTAATGAAAAACTGTTTTTT.

This chain uses TRBV4-2 with TRBJ1-6, with 9 bases fitting TRBD1. This CDR3 has 16 residues. After removal of 4 bases from V and 5 bases from J, the junction contained 6 bases not matched to a gene. The germline gives CDR1 LGHNA, CDR2 YNFKEQ. CDR3 in amino acids: CASSPLGQGNNSPLHF. The CDR3 region has the DNA TGTGCCAGCAGCCCTCTGGGACAGGGAAATAATTCACCCCTCCACTTT.

J is TRBJ2-3 and V is TRBV5-5; 9 bases match TRBD1. The CDR3 is 17 amino acids. Trimming cost V 1 base and J 4 bases; bases outside gene matches: 10. Per germline, CDR1 SGHKS and CDR2 YYEKEE (reference sequence). CDR3 amino acids: CASSLSGRQGGADTQYF. The CDR3 nucleotides read TGTGCCAGCAGCTTGTCAGGCCGACAGGGGGGCGCAGATACGCAGTATTTT.

This clone was counted only a few times. CDR3 sequence (DNA): TGTGCCAGCAAAACGCCGGGACACCCCCAAAGCAACTATGGCTACACCTTC. Protein product: CASKTPGHPQSNYGYTF. The V call is TRBV28, the J call TRBJ1-2, with a tentative D call TRBD1 (6 bases). There are 17 residues in the CDR3. The germline V and J ends were trimmed by 7 bases and 2 bases, with 23 bases remaining between them. CDR1 MDHEN and CDR2 SYDVKM come from the germline V gene.

V gene TRBV6-1 combines with J gene TRBJ2-3; D might be TRBD2 (5 bases). V lost 1 base and J 3 bases, leaving 17 bases between the germline ends. The CDR3 is 17 residues long. Germline V CDR1 and CDR2: MNHNS, SASEGT. DNA of the CDR3: TGTGCCAGCAGTGAAGAGGGTGGGAGTCTCAGAACAGATACGCAGTATTTT. This translates into CASSEEGGSLRTDTQYF.

The table lists this clone with a few counts. The rearrangement uses TRBV24-1 and TRBJ2-1; 13 bases map to TRBD2. V was pared by 6 bases and J by 8 bases, with 9 bases of the junction left unmatched. This CDR3 region has 16 residues. CDR1 and CDR2 from the germline V gene are KGHDR and SFDVKD. The CDR3 region is CATSSRTSGRVDEQFF. CDR3 in DNA: TGTGCCACCAGTTCCAGGACTAGCGGGAGAGTCGATGAGCAGTTCTTC.

V usage is TRBV5-1 and J usage is TRBJ2-3, with 12 positions matching TRBD2. The V gene's germline CDR1 is SGHRS and CDR2 YFSETQ. The CDR3 is 16 amino acids. V dropped 4 bases and J dropped 2; count of bases not matched to a gene: 5. Here the CDR3 reads CASSDGLAGHTDTQYF. The CDR3 DNA follows: TGCGCCAGCAGCGACGGACTAGCGGGACACACAGATACGCAGTATTTT.

The chain couples TRBV24-1 to TRBJ1-2; weak D call: TRBD1 (6 bases). With 4 bases removed from V and 0 bases from J, the gap between germline ends came to 11 bases. The CDR3 has 15 residues. Germline CDR1 and CDR2: KGHDR and SFDVKD. The DNA of the CDR3 is TGTGCCACCAGTGACCCGGGACAAGCTAACTATGGCTACACCTTC. Residues: CATSDPGQANYGYTF.

There are a few counts of this clone. The chain couples TRBV4-1 to TRBJ1-6; D not certain. Germline V gene data show CDR1 as MGHRA and CDR2 as YSYEKL. Trimming left V 0 bases short and J 7 bases short, with 13 bases between. The CDR3 is 16 amino acids. CDR3 in amino acids: CASSQDHNRGNSPLHF. DNA of the CDR3: TGCGCCAGCAGCCAAGATCACAACCGAGGGAATTCACCCCTCCACTTT.

This clone appeared a single time. The chain couples TRBV7-2 to TRBJ2-7; 7 bases agree with TRBD1. The J segment lost 1 base and the V segment lost 3 bases, leaving 6 bases of the junction unmatched. The CDR3 runs to 15 residues. Germline V gene data show CDR1 as SGHTA and CDR2 as FQGNSA. The CDR3 nucleotides read TGTGCCAGCAGCTTCGACAGGGCCGGGTCCTACGAGCAGTACTTC. Translating it yields CASSFDRAGSYEQYF.

The chain recombines TRBV30 with TRBJ2-7; 7 nucleotides match TRBD1. Germline values: CDR1 GTSNPN, CDR2 SVGIG (reference sequence). The ends lost 2 bases at V and 6 bases at J; junction bases unmatched: 1. The CDR3 has 11 amino acids. The chain's CDR3 is CAWSYRGEQYF. CDR3 in DNA: TGTGCCTGGAGTTACAGGGGCGAGCAGTACTTC.

The J gene is TRBJ2-7, the V gene TRBV6-5, with 10 nucleotides matching TRBD1. V lost 8 bases, J lost 4 bases, and 5 bases stayed unmatched. The CDR3 is made up of 13 amino acids. Germline V gene lookup returns CDR1 MNHEY and CDR2 SVGAGI. In DNA form, the CDR3 reads TGTGCCAGCTCCTCGGGACAGGGGTACGAGCAGTACTTC. Protein product: CASSSGQGYEQYF.

The chain recombines TRBV28 with TRBJ1-5, with D unresolved. V was trimmed by 8 bases and J by 2 bases, leaving 10 bases between them. CDR3 length equals 13 residues. Germline assignment: CDR1 MDHEN and CDR2 SYDVKM. The chain's CDR3 is CASCYSGNQPQHF. In DNA form, the CDR3 reads TGTGCCAGCTGCTACAGTGGCAATCAGCCCCAGCATTTT. Filled out from reference TRBV28 and TRBJ1-5, the complete variable domain reads DVKVTQSSRYLVKRTGEKVFLECVQDMDHENMFWYRQDPGLGLRLIYFSYDVKMKEKGDIPEGYSVSREKKERFSLILESASTNQTSMYLCASCYSGNQPQHFGDGTRLSIL.

The chain uses TRBV6-6 and TRBJ2-5; no clear D. Trimming removed 8 bases at V and 4 bases at J, with 8 bases between. Germline lookup yields CDR1 MNHNY and CDR2 SVGAGI (reference sequence). The CDR3 is made up of 11 amino acids. The CDR3 region has the DNA TGTGCCAGCTCCTCCCCAGAGACCCAGTACTTC. Its protein product is CASSSPETQYF.

The chain carries TRBV15 and TRBJ2-1; 7 nucleotides match TRBD2. The junction had 11 bases not matched to a gene; V was cut back by 3 bases and J by 9 bases. CDR3 length equals 15 residues. Germline values: CDR1 LNHNV, CDR2 YYDKDF (reference sequence). The CDR3 is CATSRSGGSKVEQFF. CDR3 nucleotide sequence: TGTGCCACCAGCAGGTCTGGCGGGAGTAAGGTTGAGCAGTTCTTC.

The chain is built from TRBV19 and TRBJ2-2; D might be TRBD2 (5 bases). V was trimmed by 6 bases and J by 4 bases, leaving 12 bases between them. The germline CDR1 and CDR2 sequences are LNHDA and SQIVND (reference sequence). CDR3 length equals 14 residues. CDR3 region: CASSLGGRTGELFF. CDR3 bases: TGTGCCAGTAGCTTAGGAGGACGCACCGGGGAGCTGTTTTTT. The complete variable domain, with remaining parts taken from reference TRBV19 and TRBJ2-2, reads DGGITQSPKYLFRKEGQNVTLSCEQNLNHDAMYWYRQDPGQGLRLIYYSQIVNDFQKGDIAEGYSVSREKKESFPLTVTSAQKNPTAFYLCASSLGGRTGELFFGEGSRLTVL.

The J gene is TRBJ1-3, the V gene TRBV19, with a weak D call TRBD1 (6 bases). In germline, CDR1 is LNHDA, CDR2 SQIVND (reference sequence). With 4 bases removed from V and 1 base from J, the gap between germline ends came to 8 bases. The CDR3 is 14 amino acids. Here the CDR3 DNA reads TGTGCCAGTAGTACACAGGGATCTGGAAACACCATATATTTT. Translated, it gives CASSTQGSGNTIYF.